A selection of T cell receptor beta chains follows, all from one sample in a study of T cell responses to AZD1222 COVID-19 vaccine. Assay: immunoSEQ multiplex PCR; the TCRdb copy retains only in-frame clones and omits some. The sample shows some 150,000 clones, 75% to 90% of them seen only once. Specimen: peripheral blood, collected on day 0 of MenACWY control vaccination. The receptors come from an adult in good health. Each CDR3 is given with its conserved first and last residue. The D gene is left open where the match is weak. Clone size is shown for a subset of rows, as once, few, many or a class of expanded clone.

d_call	j_call	clone_size	v_call	cdr3_nt	cdr3_aa
NA	TRBJ2-4	NA	TRBV10-3	TGTGCCATCAAAGGTACAGGAGGCAACATTCAGTACTTC	CAIKGTGGNIQYF
NA	TRBJ2-3	NA	TRBV2	TGTGCCAGCTCAGTCCGGGATACGCAGTATTTT	CASSVRDTQYF
NA	TRBJ1-1	NA	TRBV27	TGTGCCAGCAGCCAAACACAGGGACCCACTGAAGCTTTCTTT	CASSQTQGPTEAFF
NA	TRBJ1-2	few	TRBV6-1	TGTGCCAGCAGTGATTCACAGTTAATTCGCTACACCTTC	CASSDSQLIRYTF
NA	TRBJ1-2	NA	TRBV15	TGTGCCACCAGCGTGACTCGGAACTATGGCTACACCTTC	CATSVTRNYGYTF
TRBD1	TRBJ2-7	NA	TRBV7-9	TGTGCCAGCAGCGGCCGGGACAGGGGCGAGCAGTACTTC	CASSGRDRGEQYF
TRBD1	TRBJ2-3	NA	TRBV5-6	TGTGCCAGCAGCTTATTGACAGGGGGTAAGGATACGCAGTATTTT	CASSLLTGGKDTQYF
TRBD1	TRBJ1-1	NA	TRBV27	TGTGCCAGCAGGGACAGGGTCGGAGCTTTCTTT	CASRDRVGAFF
TRBD1	TRBJ2-3	NA	TRBV5-1	TGCGCCAGCAGTTTGGGCCGGGACAGCAGCACAGATACGCAGTATTTT	CASSLGRDSSTDTQYF
TRBD1	TRBJ2-4	once	TRBV5-1	TGCGCCAGCAGCTTGGGCGGGACAGGGGCCAAAAACATTCAGTACTTC	CASSLGGTGAKNIQYF
NA	TRBJ1-1	NA	TRBV3-1/TRBV3-2	TGTGCCAGCAGCCCGCGCCAAGGGCCCACTGAAGCTTTCTTT	CASSPRQGPTEAFF
NA	TRBJ1-2	NA	TRBV30	TGTGCCTGGAGTGGGGATGACAGATTCTATGGCTACACCTTC	CAWSGDDRFYGYTF
TRBD1	TRBJ2-3	NA	TRBV5-8	TGTGCCAGCAGCGCCGGGACAGGGATGGGTAGCACAGATACGCAGTATTTT	CASSAGTGMGSTDTQYF
NA	TRBJ2-1	NA	TRBV7-3	TGTGCCAGCAGCTTATCGGCTCCCAGCTCCTACAATGAGCAGTTCTTC	CASSLSAPSSYNEQFF